This entry lists 28 T cell receptor beta chains sequenced from one sample in a study of blood T cell repertoires in COVID-19. Profiling relied on immunoSEQ multiplex PCR, and the TCRdb table lists in-frame clones only, not all of them. Of about 120,000 clones listed, 65% to 85% are singletons. The sample consisted of peripheral blood. These receptors were taken from a woman between 65 and 79 years old with acute or convalescent COVID-19.

This clone is a singleton in its sample. The V and J genes are TRBV5-6 and TRBJ2-5; the match to TRBD1 covers 8 bases. From germline, CDR1 is SGHDT and CDR2 YYEEEE. Losses at the gene ends were 3 bases for V and 5 bases for J; bases not matched to a gene: 6. This CDR3 has 14 residues. CDR3 region: CASSYRTGRETQYF. The CDR3 bases are TGTGCCAGCAGCTACCGGACAGGGAGGGAGACCCAGTACTTC.

The genes are TRBV15 and TRBJ2-1, with D maybe TRBD2 (6 bases). CDR1 and CDR2 from the germline V gene are LNHNV and YYDKDF (reference sequence). The length of the CDR3 is 16 residues. Trimming took off 0 bases at V and 6 bases at J, with 15 bases between the two ends. The CDR3 region has the DNA TGTGCCACCAGCAGAGATGGGCGGGGAAGTATCAATGAGCAGTTCTTC. Its translation: CATSRDGRGSINEQFF.

J is TRBJ1-2 and V is TRBV19; TRBD1 aligns across 11 bases. The length of the CDR3 is 17 residues. J was trimmed by 8 bases and V by 2 bases; bases with no gene match: 13. Germline V gene lookup returns CDR1 LNHDA and CDR2 SQIVND (reference sequence). For the CDR3, the DNA is TGTGCCAGTAGTATACTAACCGGGACAGGGGGTAACGGCGGCTACACCTTC. Protein: CASSILTGTGGNGGYTF.

The V call is TRBV7-2, the J call TRBJ2-7; 7 bases match TRBD1. CDR3 length equals 14 residues. V lost 5 bases and J lost 0; bases outside the gene matches: 4. Germline CDR1 and CDR2: SGHTA and FQGNSA. The CDR3 nucleotides are TGTGCCAGCAGCACCCGGGACAGCTCCTACGAGCAGTACTTC. This gives the protein CASSTRDSSYEQYF.

The J gene is TRBJ1-2, the V gene TRBV14; a weak D match, TRBD1 (5 bases). V was pared by 0 bases and J by 4 bases, with 6 bases between. The CDR3 is 13 residues long. The germline V gene encodes CDR1 SGHDN and CDR2 FVKESK. CDR3 nucleotide sequence: TGTGCCAGCAGCCAAGACAGGGTCTATGGCTACACCTTC. This codes for CASSQDRVYGYTF.

The chain couples TRBV4-3 to TRBJ1-5, with D unclear. The CDR3 runs 16 residues. Per the germline V gene, CDR1 is LGHNA and CDR2 is YSLEER. V was pared by 1 base and J by 3 bases, with 13 bases between. The CDR3 loop reads CASSQGFYGDNQPQHF. The CDR3 nucleotides read TGCGCCAGCAGCCAAGGGTTTTACGGGGACAATCAGCCCCAGCATTTT.

J is TRBJ2-5 and V is TRBV5-4; TRBD2 is a possible D gene (6 bases). The CDR3 totals 14 residues. V shed 3 bases and J shed 7 bases, with 16 bases lying between them. Germline CDR1 and CDR2: SGHNT and YYREEE (reference sequence). CDR3 sequence: CASSYGTDPATQYF. As DNA, the CDR3 is TGTGCCAGCAGCTATGGGACTGATCCAGCGACCCAGTACTTC.

CDR3 in DNA: TGCGCCAGCAGTACAGGGGGGTACACCGGGGAGCTGTTTTTT. Translation gives CASSTGGYTGELFF. V gene TRBV10-1 combines with J gene TRBJ2-2; the match to TRBD1 covers 8 bases. The V and J ends lost 5 bases and 3 bases, in that order; junction bases with no gene match: 2. This CDR3 is 14 amino acids long. CDR1 is WNHNN, CDR2 SYGVQD, per germline (reference sequence).

This chain links TRBV19 with TRBJ1-1, with TRBD1 matching over 9 bases. Germline-derived CDR1 and CDR2 are LNHDA and SQIVND (reference sequence). V gave up 5 bases and J gave up 1 base; unmatched junction bases: 2. The CDR3 is made up of 14 amino acids. In nucleotides, the CDR3 is TGTGCCAGTAGTCGACAGGGGGGGAACACTGAAGCTTTCTTT. This codes for CASSRQGGNTEAFF.

The chain couples TRBV6-5 to TRBJ1-4; maybe TRBD1 (5 bases). The CDR3 totals 14 residues. The V gene lost 8 bases and the J gene lost 6 bases, with 16 bases spanning the gap. Germline CDR1 and CDR2: MNHEY and SVGAGI. CDR3 loop: CASRGSGYDEKLFF. The CDR3 DNA reads TGTGCCAGCCGAGGATCAGGGTATGATGAAAAACTGTTTTTT.

This clone was observed once. The rearrangement links TRBV25-1 to TRBJ2-2, with no clear D. Germline V gives CDR1 MGHDK, CDR2 SYGVNS. This CDR3 is built from 14 residues. V dropped 4 bases and J dropped 7 bases, with 13 bases sitting between them. This CDR3 is CASSAQAENGELFF. In DNA form, the CDR3 reads TGTGCCAGCAGTGCTCAAGCTGAAAACGGGGAGCTGTTTTTT.

DNA for the CDR3: TGCAGCGTTGTTATGTCTTACAATGAGCAGTTCTTC. It yields the protein CSVVMSYNEQFF. The gene calls are TRBV29-1 and TRBJ2-1; D remains unclear. The CDR3 loop spans 12 amino acids. CDR1 and CDR2 (germline): SQVTM, ANQGSEA. The V end was cut by 4 bases, the J end by 4 bases, with 8 bases between.

This clone was found a few times. This chain links TRBV6-5 with TRBJ1-2; 7 bases fit TRBD1. This CDR3 spans 14 amino acids. V dropped 6 bases and J dropped 7; count of bases not matched to a gene: 11. The germline CDR1 and CDR2 sequences are MNHEY and SVGAGI. The CDR3 DNA follows: TGTGCCAGCAGATCCTCGGACAGGCTGGGTGGCTACACCTTC. This codes for CASRSSDRLGGYTF.

The V gene is TRBV7-3, the J gene TRBJ2-3; TRBD1 agrees at 9 bases. This CDR3 spans 15 amino acids. Germline V gene sequence: CDR1 SGHTA, CDR2 FQGTGA. V lost 5 bases, J lost 1 base, and 4 bases stayed unmatched. The CDR3 DNA reads TGTGCCAGCAGCACGGGACAGGGAGGCACAGATACGCAGTATTTT. It encodes CASSTGQGGTDTQYF.

The chain couples TRBV5-5 to TRBJ1-3; TRBD1 matches at 9 bases. This CDR3 comprises 15 residues. The V gene's germline CDR1 is SGHKS and CDR2 YYEKEE (reference sequence). V lost 4 bases and J lost 2; bases outside the gene matches: 4. The CDR3 region is CASSLDRGTGNTIYF. As DNA, the CDR3 is TGTGCCAGCAGCCTGGACAGGGGAACTGGAAACACCATATATTTT.

V is TRBV14 and J is TRBJ2-1; TRBD1 matches at 7 bases. There are 16 residues in the CDR3. Germline trimming cut 4 bases from V and 4 bases from J; bases unmatched to any gene: 10. CDR1 is SGHDN and CDR2 is FVKESK in the germline V gene. As DNA, the CDR3 is TGTGCCAGCAGCCCTGCCGGGACAGTTGGTTACAATGAGCAGTTCTTC. Amino acids: CASSPAGTVGYNEQFF. The entire variable domain, with the rest obtained from reference TRBV14 and TRBJ2-1, is as follows: EAGVTQFPSHSVIEKGQTVTLRCDPISGHDNLYWYRRVMGKEIKFLLHFVKESKQDESGMPNNRFLAERTGGTYSTLKVQPAELEDSGVYFCASSPAGTVGYNEQFFGPGTRLTVL.

The chain has TRBV5-5 and TRBJ2-1; D might be TRBD1 (6 bases). Trimming cost V 2 bases and J 0 bases, with 12 bases left between them. Germline CDR1 reads SGHKS; CDR2 reads YYEKEE (reference sequence). The CDR3 consists of 16 residues. The CDR3 DNA sequence: TGTGCCAGCAGCTTAGCAGGGGCTAGCTCCTACAATGAGCAGTTCTTC. Amino acid sequence: CASSLAGASSYNEQFF.

The V gene is TRBV2, the J gene TRBJ1-2; 9 bases line up with TRBD1. The CDR3 loop spans 14 amino acids. Per the germline V gene, CDR1 is SNHLY and CDR2 is FYNNEI. The V gene end was trimmed by 10 bases and the J gene end by 1 base; junction bases not matched to a gene: 7. CDR3 bases: TGTGCCACCAAACCGGGACAGGGTAACTATGGCTACACCTTC. Protein: CATKPGQGNYGYTF.

The CDR3 DNA reads as TGTGCCAGCAACCCAGGGTTGAACACTGAAGCTTTCTTT. Amino acids: CASNPGLNTEAFF. The V and J genes are TRBV6-5 and TRBJ1-1; D might be TRBD1 (5 bases). Trimming cost V 7 bases and J 0 bases, with 9 bases left between them. The CDR3 consists of 13 residues. CDR1 MNHEY and CDR2 SVGAGI come from the germline V gene.

This chain links TRBV6-2 or TRBV6-3 with TRBJ2-1; D might be TRBD1 (5 bases). V lost 5 bases to trimming and J lost 4 bases, with 15 bases between them. CDR1 is MNHEY and CDR2 is SVGEGT in the germline V gene. CDR3 length equals 15 residues. The CDR3 region has the DNA TGTGCCAGCAGTGCAGGGTTTGGCCGGTACAATGAGCAGTTCTTC. This gives the protein CASSAGFGRYNEQFF.

The genes are TRBV6-5 and TRBJ1-1, with 7 bases identical to TRBD1. Germline CDR1 is MNHEY and CDR2 is SVGAGI. J gave up 8 bases and V 6 bases, and 9 bases lay outside the gene matches. The CDR3 is made up of 13 amino acids. CDR3 in DNA: TGTGCCAGCAGGATGACAGGGTCACCCGAAGCTTTCTTT. Translated: CASRMTGSPEAFF.

The chain recombines TRBV19 with TRBJ1-6; D might be TRBD1 (6 bases). Germline CDR1 LNHDA, CDR2 SQIVND (reference sequence). CDR3 length equals 19 residues. Trimming removed 8 bases from V and 0 bases from J, with 23 bases in between. As DNA, the CDR3 is TGTGCCAGTCCCTTAATCTGCCCCCAGGGGAGCTCCTATAATTCACCCCTCCACTTT. Its protein product is CASPLICPQGSSYNSPLHF.

The chain carries TRBV27 and TRBJ1-6; 9 bases agree with TRBD1. J was trimmed by 2 bases and V by 6 bases; bases with no gene match: 8. Germline V lookup: CDR1 MNHEY, CDR2 SMNVEV (reference sequence). The length of the CDR3 is 17 residues. CDR3 region: CASSRKTGGAYNSPLHF. CDR3 coding DNA: TGTGCCAGCAGCAGGAAAACAGGGGGCGCCTATAATTCACCCCTCCACTTT.

The rearrangement links TRBV3-1 (or the pseudogene TRBV3-2) to TRBJ1-5, with no clear D. Trimming pared 4 bases from V and 0 bases from J, leaving 7 bases between. The CDR3 spans 14 residues. Per the germline V gene, CDR1 is LGHDT and CDR2 is YNNKEL (reference sequence). CDR3 in DNA: TGTGCCAGCAGCCGTGGCATTAGCAATCAGCCCCAGCATTTT. Translation gives CASSRGISNQPQHF.

J is TRBJ2-2 and V is TRBV5-1; 7 bases are shared with TRBD1. The CDR3 loop spans 16 amino acids. Per germline, CDR1 SGHRS and CDR2 YFSETQ. After removal of 3 bases from V and 1 base from J, the junction contained 6 bases not matched to a gene. CDR3 region: CASSSQGTENTGELFF. As DNA, the CDR3 is TGCGCCAGCAGCTCGCAGGGGACAGAGAACACCGGGGAGCTGTTTTTT.

This clone was counted only a few times. The chain couples TRBV5-1 to TRBJ1-1; 8 bases agree with TRBD1. Germline V gene sequence: CDR1 SGHRS, CDR2 YFSETQ. There are 13 residues in the CDR3. The trim removed 5 bases at V and 4 bases at J, leaving 4 bases unmatched. The CDR3 reads CASRHTGGTEAFF. The DNA for the CDR3 is TGCGCCAGCAGGCATACAGGGGGCACTGAAGCTTTCTTT. Filled out from reference TRBV5-1 and TRBJ1-1, the complete variable domain reads KAGVTQTPRYLIKTRGQQVTLSCSPISGHRSVSWYQQTPGQGLQFLFEYFSETQRNKGNFPGRFSGRQFSNSRSEMNVSTLELGDSALYLCASRHTGGTEAFFGQGTRLTVV.

The CDR3 DNA is TGTGCCAGCAGGAGAGATAGCACAGATACGCAGTATTTT. This sequence encodes CASRRDSTDTQYF. This chain uses TRBV2 with TRBJ2-3, with unresolved D. From germline, CDR1 is SNHLY and CDR2 FYNNEI. The V end lost 6 bases, the J end lost 0 bases, and 7 bases lay between the germline ends. The CDR3 is made up of 13 amino acids.

The chain joins TRBV4-3 to TRBJ1-2; D perhaps matches TRBD1 (5 bases). V was cut by 5 bases and J by 5 bases, with 12 bases left in between. This CDR3 has 13 residues. CDR1 is LGHNA and CDR2 is YSLEER in the germline V gene. The CDR3 bases are TGCGCCAGCAGCGTGCAGGGTTTTTATGGCTACACCTTC. Translation gives CASSVQGFYGYTF.